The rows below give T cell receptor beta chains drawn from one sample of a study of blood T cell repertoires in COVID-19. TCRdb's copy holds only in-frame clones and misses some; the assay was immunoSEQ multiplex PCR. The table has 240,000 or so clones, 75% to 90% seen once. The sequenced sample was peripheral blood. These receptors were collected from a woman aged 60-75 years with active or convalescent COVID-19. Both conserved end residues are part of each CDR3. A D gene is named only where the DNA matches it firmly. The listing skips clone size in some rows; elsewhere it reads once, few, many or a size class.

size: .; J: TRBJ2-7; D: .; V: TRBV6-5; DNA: TGTGCCAGCAGTTACCGAATTAGGGGGGGCGAGCAGTACTTC; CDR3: CASSYRIRGGEQYF
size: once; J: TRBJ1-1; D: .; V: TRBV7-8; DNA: TGTGCCAGCAGCTTACTGCAGGAAGCTTTCTTT; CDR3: CASSLLQEAFF
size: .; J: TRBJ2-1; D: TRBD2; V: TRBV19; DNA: TGTGCCAGTAGTATCCCCCCGTGGACTAGCGGGGGGGTGGAATACAATGAGCAGTTCTTC; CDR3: CASSIPPWTSGGVEYNEQFF
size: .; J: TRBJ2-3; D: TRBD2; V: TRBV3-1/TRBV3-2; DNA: TGTGCCAGCAGCCGCAGACTAGCGGGGAGCACAGATACGCAGTATTTT; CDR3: CASSRRLAGSTDTQYF
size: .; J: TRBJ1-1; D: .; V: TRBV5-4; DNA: TGTGCCAGCAGCTTCGGGAGAGACACTGAAGCTTTCTTT; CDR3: CASSFGRDTEAFF
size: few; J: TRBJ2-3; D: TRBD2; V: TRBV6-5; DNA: TGTGCCAGCAGTCTAGCGGGGGGTACAGATACGCAGTATTTT; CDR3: CASSLAGGTDTQYF
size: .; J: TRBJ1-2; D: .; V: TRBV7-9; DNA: TGTGCCAGCAGCTTAAGTGGCAGCGCAGGGTACACCTTC; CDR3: CASSLSGSAGYTF
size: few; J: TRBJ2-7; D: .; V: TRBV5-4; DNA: TGTGCCAGCAGTTATTCAGGGAATTTGAGGTCCTACGAGCAGTACTTC; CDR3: CASSYSGNLRSYEQYF
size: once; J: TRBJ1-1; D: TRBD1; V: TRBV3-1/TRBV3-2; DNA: TGTGCCAGCAGCCCCCACCAGGGACAGGGGCACGCGGTTTTCTTT; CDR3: CASSPHQGQGHAVFF
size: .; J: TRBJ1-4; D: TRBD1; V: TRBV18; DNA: TGTGCCAGCTCACGGAGGGACAGCTCTAATGAAAAACTGTTTTTT; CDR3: CASSRRDSSNEKLFF
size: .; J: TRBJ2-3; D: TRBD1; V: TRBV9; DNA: TGTGCCAGCACCAGGGGGCTTTCAGATACGCAGTATTTT; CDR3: CASTRGLSDTQYF
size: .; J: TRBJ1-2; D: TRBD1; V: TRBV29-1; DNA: TGCAGCGCCCAGGGGGCGCCGAACTATGGCTACACCTTC; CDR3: CSAQGAPNYGYTF
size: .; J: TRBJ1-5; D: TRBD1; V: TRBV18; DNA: TGTGCCAGCTCATTAGGGACAGGGGGTAGCAATCAGCCCCAGCATTTT; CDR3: CASSLGTGGSNQPQHF
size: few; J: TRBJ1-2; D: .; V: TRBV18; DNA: TGTGCCAGCTCACCACCGATTTGGGCGGGACCTCAAAAAAACTATGGCTACACCTTC; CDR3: CASSPPIWAGPQKNYGYTF
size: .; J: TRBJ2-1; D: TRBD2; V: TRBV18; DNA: TGTGCCAGCTCACCGGGCTGGGCGGGGGGGCAAGATGAGCAGTTCTTC; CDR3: CASSPGWAGGQDEQFF